The 14 T cell receptor beta chains listed next were all sequenced from one sample in a study of PD-1 blockade in mismatch repair-deficient tumors. The repertoire was sequenced with immunoSEQ multiplex PCR; TCRdb's copy has only in-frame clones and lacks some. The sample lists some 26,000 clones, 83% occurring once. The specimen was peripheral blood, collected 12 weeks after starting pembrolizumab. The receptors were gathered from an adult with mismatch repair-deficient cancer.

This clone was observed a few times. The chain couples TRBV21-1 to TRBJ2-7; the listed D gene, TRBD1, was not tested against the DNA. TRBV21-1 constitutes a pseudogene. CDR3 length equals 17 residues. CDR3 sequence: CASSLRWDSESSYEQYF. Written as DNA, the CDR3 is TGTGCCAGCAGCTTAAGGTGGGACAGCGAAAGCTCCTACGAGCAGTACTTC.

V gene TRBV27 combines with J gene TRBJ2-7; possibly TRBD1 or TRBD2 for D (5 bases each). The CDR3 extends over 15 amino acids. The germline V and J ends were trimmed by 8 bases and 1 base, with 18 bases remaining between them. In germline, CDR1 is MNHEY, CDR2 SMNVEV (reference sequence). CDR3 loop: CASALRDGRSYEQYF. The CDR3, as DNA: TGTGCCAGCGCGCTTCGGGACGGCCGTTCCTACGAGCAGTACTTC.

V is TRBV6-5 and J is TRBJ1-1; no firm D call. The length of the CDR3 is 13 residues. Trimming shortened V by 6 bases and J by 3 bases, and 11 bases separated the two germline ends. Per the germline V gene, CDR1 is MNHEY and CDR2 is SVGAGI. The CDR3: CASSIGEDTEAFF. The DNA for the CDR3 is TGTGCCAGCAGCATCGGAGAGGACACTGAAGCTTTCTTT.

The V gene is TRBV4-3, the J gene TRBJ1-4, with 7 bases matching TRBD1. Germline CDR1 LGHNA, CDR2 YSLEER. Trimming removed 0 bases from V and 4 bases from J; junction bases left unmatched: 5. CDR3 size: 16 residues. In nucleotides, the CDR3 is TGCGCCAGCAGCCAAGATCCGGCAGGGGGTAATGAAAAACTGTTTTTT. Protein product: CASSQDPAGGNEKLFF.

The rearrangement joins TRBV27 to TRBJ2-5; TRBD1 or TRBD2 may be the D gene (5 bases each). The ends were cut back, 6 bases at V and 7 bases at J, with 18 bases in the middle. Germline-derived CDR1 and CDR2 are MNHEY and SMNVEV (reference sequence). The CDR3 spans 14 residues. CDR3 coding DNA: TGTGCCAGCAGACCCGGACTTCCTCAGGGGACCCAGTACTTC. It encodes CASRPGLPQGTQYF.

The chain couples TRBV27 to TRBJ2-1; D gene unclear. Germline CDR1 and CDR2: MNHEY and SMNVEV (reference sequence). This CDR3 region has 15 residues. The ends were cut back, 0 bases at V and 7 bases at J, with 13 bases in the middle. The CDR3 loop is CASSLSTVTRNEQFF. DNA of the CDR3: TGTGCCAGCAGTTTATCGACCGTTACGCGGAATGAGCAGTTCTTC.

This clone was seen only once. The J gene is TRBJ2-1, the V gene TRBV11-2, with TRBD2 identical over 7 bases. Trimming at V came to 1 base and at J to 4 bases, leaving 7 bases not matched to a gene. From germline, CDR1 is SGHAT and CDR2 FQNNGV. The CDR3 spans 16 residues. The CDR3 DNA is TGTGCCAGCAGCTTAGGTCCTAGCGGAGAATACAATGAGCAGTTCTTC. Translation: CASSLGPSGEYNEQFF.

DNA of the CDR3: TGCGCCAGCAGCTCCCGTAGCAGGAACACCGGGGAGCTGTTTTTT. Translation gives CASSSRSRNTGELFF. V and J are TRBV5-1 and TRBJ2-2, with D unclear. The CDR3 runs 15 residues. Germline V gene lookup returns CDR1 SGHRS and CDR2 YFSETQ. V lost 3 bases, J lost 1 base, and 10 bases lay in between.

The chain joins TRBV6-5 to TRBJ2-7; D uncertain. This CDR3 has 12 residues. V lost 9 bases, J lost 2 bases, and 11 bases lay in between. CDR1 and CDR2 (germline): MNHEY, SVGAGI. The CDR3 nucleotides read TGTGCCAGGCGCATGGTCCCCTACGAGCAGTACTTC. The encoded protein is CARRMVPYEQYF.

This chain joins TRBV7-9 and TRBJ2-7; TRBD1 agrees at 8 bases. Losses at the gene ends were 4 bases for V and 5 bases for J; bases not matched to a gene: 7. Germline-derived CDR1 and CDR2 are SEHNR and FQNEAQ (reference sequence). This CDR3 comprises 14 residues. The CDR3 spells CASSSRQGSHEQYF. CDR3 DNA sequence: TGTGCCAGCAGCTCCAGACAGGGGAGCCACGAGCAGTACTTC.

This chain links TRBV28 with TRBJ1-2; 9 nucleotides align to TRBD1. The CDR3 consists of 13 residues. J gave up 8 bases and V 6 bases, and 7 bases lay outside the gene matches. CDR1 and CDR2 from the germline V gene are MDHEN and SYDVKM. The CDR3 region is CASRPGTGSGYTF. The CDR3 region has the DNA TGTGCCAGCAGACCCGGGACAGGGTCCGGCTACACCTTC.

The genes are TRBV2 and TRBJ2-4; D may be TRBD2 (6 bases). The CDR3 is made up of 14 amino acids. CDR1 and CDR2 (germline): SNHLY, FYNNEI. Trimming cost V 7 bases and J 6 bases, with 16 bases left between them. In nucleotides, the CDR3 is TGTGCCAGCAAGGGGTTTGGGAGGCGAAACATTCAGTACTTC. Protein product: CASKGFGRRNIQYF. Based on the CDR3 plus reference TRBV2 and TRBJ2-4, the full variable domain is EPEVTQTPSHQVTQMGQEVILRCVPISNHLYFYWYRQILGQKVEFLVSFYNNEISEKSEIFDDQFSVERPDGSNFTLKIRSTKLEDSAMYFCASKGFGRRNIQYFGAGTRLSVL.

The chain is built from TRBV4-1 and TRBJ1-3; D gene ambiguous. Trimming removed 1 base from V and 9 bases from J, with 16 bases in between. The CDR3 spans 15 residues. The germline V gene has CDR1 MGHRA and CDR2 YSYEKL. The CDR3: CASSQGLTPAFTIYF. CDR3 nucleotide sequence: TGCGCCAGCAGCCAAGGGCTGACCCCCGCCTTCACCATATATTTT.

The chain is built from TRBV9 and TRBJ2-1; D not certain. Germline lookup yields CDR1 SGDLS and CDR2 YYNGEE. V was trimmed by 3 bases and J by 7 bases, leaving 11 bases between them. This CDR3 spans 13 amino acids. CDR3 DNA sequence: TGTGCCAGCAGCGGTGACCGCCCTAATGAGCAGTTCTTC. Protein sequence: CASSGDRPNEQFF. The variable domain in full, with the rest retrieved from reference TRBV9 and TRBJ2-1, is DSGVTQTPKHLITATGQRVTLRCSPRSGDLSVYWYQQSLDQGLQFLIQYYNGEERAKGNILERFSAQQFPDLHSELNLSSLELGDSALYFCASSGDRPNEQFFGPGTRLTVL.